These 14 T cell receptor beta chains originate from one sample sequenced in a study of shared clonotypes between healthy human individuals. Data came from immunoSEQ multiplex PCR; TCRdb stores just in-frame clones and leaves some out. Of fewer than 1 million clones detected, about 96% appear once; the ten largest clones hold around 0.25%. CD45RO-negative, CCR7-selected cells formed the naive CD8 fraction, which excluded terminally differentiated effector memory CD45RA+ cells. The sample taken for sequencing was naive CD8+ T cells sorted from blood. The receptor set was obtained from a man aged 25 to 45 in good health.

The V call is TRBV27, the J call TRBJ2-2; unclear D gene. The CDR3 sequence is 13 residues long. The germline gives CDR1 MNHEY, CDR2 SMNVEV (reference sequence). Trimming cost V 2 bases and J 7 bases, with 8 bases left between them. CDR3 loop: CASSLISYGELFF. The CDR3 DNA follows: TGTGCCAGCAGTTTAATAAGTTACGGGGAGCTGTTTTTT.

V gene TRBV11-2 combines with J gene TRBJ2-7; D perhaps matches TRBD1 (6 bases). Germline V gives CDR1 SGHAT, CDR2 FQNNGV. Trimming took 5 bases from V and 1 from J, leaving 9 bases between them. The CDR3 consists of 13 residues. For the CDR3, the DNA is TGTGCCAGCAGCCAGGGGACATCCTACGAGCAGTACTTC. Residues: CASSQGTSYEQYF.

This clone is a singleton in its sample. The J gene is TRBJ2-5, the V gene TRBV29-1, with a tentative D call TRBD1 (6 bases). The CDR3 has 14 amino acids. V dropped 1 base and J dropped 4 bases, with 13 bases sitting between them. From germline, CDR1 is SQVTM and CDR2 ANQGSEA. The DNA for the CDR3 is TGCAGCGTTGAAGTTGCAGGGGCAGGAGAGACCCAGTACTTC. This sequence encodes CSVEVAGAGETQYF.

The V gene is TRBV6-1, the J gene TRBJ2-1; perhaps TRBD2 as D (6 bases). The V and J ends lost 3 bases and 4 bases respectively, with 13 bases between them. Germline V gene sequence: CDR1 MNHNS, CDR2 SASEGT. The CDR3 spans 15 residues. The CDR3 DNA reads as TGTGCCAGCAGTGACTCGGGGGTTGGTTACAATGAGCAGTTCTTC. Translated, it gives CASSDSGVGYNEQFF.

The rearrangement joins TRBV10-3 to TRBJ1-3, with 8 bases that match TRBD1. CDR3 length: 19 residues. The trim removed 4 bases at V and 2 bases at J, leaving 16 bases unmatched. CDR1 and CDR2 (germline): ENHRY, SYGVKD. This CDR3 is CAISVPILTGEKPGNTIYF. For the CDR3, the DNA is TGTGCCATCAGTGTCCCCATCCTGACAGGGGAGAAACCTGGAAACACCATATATTTT.

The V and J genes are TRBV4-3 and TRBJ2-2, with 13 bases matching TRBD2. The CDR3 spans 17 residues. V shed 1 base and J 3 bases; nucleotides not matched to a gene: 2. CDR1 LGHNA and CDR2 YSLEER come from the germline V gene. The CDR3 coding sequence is TGCGCCAGCAGCCAAGGACTAGCGGGAGGATACACCGGGGAGCTGTTTTTT. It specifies CASSQGLAGGYTGELFF.

CDR3 sequence reads: CSVNGLAESVGSYEQYF. For the CDR3, the DNA is TGCAGCGTTAACGGACTAGCGGAGTCGGTGGGCTCCTACGAGCAGTACTTC. The chain employs TRBV29-1 and TRBJ2-7; TRBD2 matches 10 bases. Looked up from germline, CDR1 is SQVTM and CDR2 is ANQGSEA. This CDR3 is 17 amino acids long. The J segment lost 0 bases and the V segment lost 5 bases, leaving 13 bases of the junction unmatched.

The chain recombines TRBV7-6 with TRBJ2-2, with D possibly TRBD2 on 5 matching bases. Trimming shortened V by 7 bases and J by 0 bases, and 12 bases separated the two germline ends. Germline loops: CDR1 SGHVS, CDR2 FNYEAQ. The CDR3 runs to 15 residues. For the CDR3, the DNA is TGTGCCAGCAATGAAGGCGGGTCGAACACCGGGGAGCTGTTTTTT. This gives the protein CASNEGGSNTGELFF. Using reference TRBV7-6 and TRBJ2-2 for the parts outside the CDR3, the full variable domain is GAGVSQSPRYKVTKRGQDVALRCDPISGHVSLYWYRQALGQGPEFLTYFNYEAQQDKSGLPNDRFSAERPEGSISTLTIQRTEQRDSAMYRCASNEGGSNTGELFFGEGSRLTVL.

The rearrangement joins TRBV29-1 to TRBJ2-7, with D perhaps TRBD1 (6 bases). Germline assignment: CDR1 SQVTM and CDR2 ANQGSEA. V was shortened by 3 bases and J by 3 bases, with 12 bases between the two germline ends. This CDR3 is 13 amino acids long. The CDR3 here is CSVEGMDSYEQYF. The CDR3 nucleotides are TGCAGCGTTGAGGGGATGGACAGCTACGAGCAGTACTTC.

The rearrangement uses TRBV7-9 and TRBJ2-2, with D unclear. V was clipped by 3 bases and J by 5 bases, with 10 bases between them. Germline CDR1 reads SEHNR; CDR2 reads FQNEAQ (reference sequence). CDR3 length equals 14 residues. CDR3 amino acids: CASSFDPRTGELFF. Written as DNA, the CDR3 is TGTGCCAGCAGCTTTGACCCCCGGACCGGGGAGCTGTTTTTT.

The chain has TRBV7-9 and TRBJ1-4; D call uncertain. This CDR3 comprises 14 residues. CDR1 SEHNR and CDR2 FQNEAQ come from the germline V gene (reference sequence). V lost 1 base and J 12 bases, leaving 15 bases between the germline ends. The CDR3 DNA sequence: TGTGCCAGCAGCTTAGATAGGCAAGGTTTGGAACTGTTTTTT. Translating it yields CASSLDRQGLELFF.

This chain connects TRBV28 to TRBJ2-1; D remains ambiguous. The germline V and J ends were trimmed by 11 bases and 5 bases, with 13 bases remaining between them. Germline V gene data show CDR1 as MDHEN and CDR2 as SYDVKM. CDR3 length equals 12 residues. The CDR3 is CAVSVANNEQFF. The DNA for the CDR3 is TGTGCCGTTTCGGTCGCTAACAATGAGCAGTTCTTC.

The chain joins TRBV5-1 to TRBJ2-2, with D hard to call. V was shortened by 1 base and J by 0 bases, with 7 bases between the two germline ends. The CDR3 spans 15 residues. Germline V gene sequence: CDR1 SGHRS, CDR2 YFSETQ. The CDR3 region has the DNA TGCGCCAGCAGCTTGTCTGAGACGAACACCGGGGAGCTGTTTTTT. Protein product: CASSLSETNTGELFF.

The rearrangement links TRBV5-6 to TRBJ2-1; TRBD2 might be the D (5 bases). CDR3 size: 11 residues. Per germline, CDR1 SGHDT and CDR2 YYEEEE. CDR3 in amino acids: CASRGRFEQFF. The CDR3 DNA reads TGTGCAAGTAGAGGGCGGTTTGAGCAGTTCTTC. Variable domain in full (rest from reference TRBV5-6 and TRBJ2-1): DAGVTQSPTHLIKTRGQQVTLRCSPKSGHDTVSWYQQALGQGPQFIFQYYEEEERQRGNFPDRFSGHQFPNYSSELNVNALLLGDSALYLCASRGRFEQFFGPGTRLTVL.